The 14 T cell receptor beta chains in this list originate from one sample, sequenced in a study of blood T cell repertoires in COVID-19. Using immunoSEQ multiplex PCR, the repertoire was profiled, and TCRdb retains in-frame clones only, with some absent. This table has more than 90,000 clones, around 87% appearing once. Specimen: peripheral blood. These receptors originate from a woman aged 30 to 39 with acute or convalescent COVID-19.

The chain carries TRBV24-1 and TRBJ2-1, with 15 bases that match TRBD2. CDR1 is KGHDR, CDR2 SFDVKD, per germline. The CDR3 runs 14 residues. The trim removed 6 bases at V and 12 bases at J, leaving 5 bases unmatched. The CDR3 loop is CATSWTSGGARQFF. CDR3 DNA: TGTGCCACCAGTTGGACTAGCGGGGGGGCGCGGCAGTTCTTC.

The chain is built from TRBV11-2 and TRBJ1-4; D may be TRBD1 (5 bases). Trimming pared 5 bases from V and 8 bases from J, leaving 21 bases between. Germline CDR1 reads SGHAT; CDR2 reads FQNNGV. The CDR3 has 16 residues. In DNA, the CDR3 is TGTGCCAGCAGCCCTTCCTTGGCGGGGGGATGGGAAAAACTGTTTTTT. Translating gives CASSPSLAGGWEKLFF.

V is TRBV7-2 and J is TRBJ1-6; TRBD1 agrees at 7 bases. J was trimmed by 5 bases and V by 2 bases; bases with no gene match: 3. Germline V lookup: CDR1 SGHTA, CDR2 FQGNSA. This CDR3 is 15 amino acids long. Written as DNA, the CDR3 is TGTGCCAGCAGCTTACGACAGGGCAATAATTCACCCCTCCACTTT. Its protein product is CASSLRQGNNSPLHF. The full variable domain, its missing parts supplied by reference TRBV7-2 and TRBJ1-6, is GAGVSQSPSNKVTEKGKDVELRCDPISGHTALYWYRQSLGQGLEFLIYFQGNSAPDKSGLPSDRFSAERTGGSVSTLTIQRTQQEDSAVYLCASSLRQGNNSPLHFGNGTRLTVT.

V gene TRBV4-1 combines with J gene TRBJ1-5, with a weak D call TRBD1 (5 bases). CDR1 is MGHRA and CDR2 is YSYEKL in the germline V gene. The CDR3 spans 15 residues. V was trimmed by 3 bases and J by 4 bases, leaving 13 bases between them. Written as DNA, the CDR3 is TGCGCCAGCAGCCAGGCCAAGGGGCCAAATCAGCCCCAGCATTTT. Residues: CASSQAKGPNQPQHF.

This clone came up many times. V and J are TRBV30 and TRBJ1-2, with TRBD1 as a possible D gene (5 bases). CDR1 is GTSNPN, CDR2 SVGIG, per germline (reference sequence). Trimming removed 1 base from V and 4 bases from J, with 7 bases in between. The CDR3 length is 12 residues. The CDR3 loop reads CAWSAQGYGYTF. The CDR3 DNA reads as TGTGCCTGGAGTGCCCAGGGCTATGGCTACACCTTC. Combining the CDR3 with reference TRBV30 and TRBJ1-2 gives the whole variable domain SQTIHQWPATLVQPVGSPLSLECTVEGTSNPNLYWYRQAAGRGLQLLFYSVGIGQISSEVPQNLSASRPQDRQFILSSKKLLLSDSGFYLCAWSAQGYGYTFGSGTRLTVV.

The J gene is TRBJ1-6, the V gene TRBV6-5; 9 bases are a match to TRBD1. The CDR3 has 15 amino acids. J gave up 4 bases and V 9 bases, and 7 bases lay outside the gene matches. In germline, CDR1 is MNHEY, CDR2 SVGAGI. In nucleotides, the CDR3 is TGTGCCAGTTACCGGGACAGGGCATATAATTCACCCCTCCACTTT. Its protein product is CASYRDRAYNSPLHF.

The gene calls are TRBV5-1 and TRBJ2-2, with TRBD1 as a possible D gene (5 bases). The CDR3 spans 15 residues. The germline gives CDR1 SGHRS, CDR2 YFSETQ. Trimming shortened V by 2 bases and J by 1 base, and 9 bases separated the two germline ends. In DNA, the CDR3 is TGCGCCAGCAGCTTCATTCAGGGGAACACCGGGGAGCTGTTTTTT. As protein: CASSFIQGNTGELFF.

The chain has TRBV12-3 or TRBV12-4 and TRBJ1-1, with D possibly TRBD1 on 5 matching bases. V gave up 8 bases and J gave up 7 bases, with 11 bases separating them. This CDR3 spans 11 amino acids. The CDR3 reads CASGRVSEAFF. Here the CDR3 DNA reads TGTGCCAGCGGCAGGGTAAGTGAAGCTTTCTTT.

The chain links TRBV7-3 to TRBJ2-2; 7 nucleotides line up with TRBD2. CDR1 is SGHTA and CDR2 is FQGTGA in the germline V gene. CDR3 size: 15 residues. The V gene end was trimmed by 4 bases and the J gene end by 2 bases; junction bases not matched to a gene: 4. The CDR3 DNA reads as TGTGCCAGCAGCTCTTCTAGCGGAAACACCGGGGAGCTGTTTTTT. Amino acid sequence: CASSSSSGNTGELFF.

The chain joins TRBV6-1 to TRBJ2-3, with TRBD2 identical over 11 bases. The CDR3 is 19 residues long. Germline trimming cut 2 bases from V and 2 bases from J; bases unmatched to any gene: 12. Germline V gene data show CDR1 as MNHNS and CDR2 as SASEGT. The CDR3 coding sequence is TGTGCCAGCAGTGAATTGGCTACTTTGGGACTAGCGGACACAGATACGCAGTATTTT. This translates into CASSELATLGLADTDTQYF.

This clone was detected only a few times. J is TRBJ2-7 and V is TRBV7-6; D possibly corresponds to TRBD2 (7 bases). V was pared by 1 base and J by 7 bases, with 14 bases between. Germline CDR1 reads SGHVS; CDR2 reads FNYEAQ. CDR3 length: 14 amino acids. The CDR3 protein is CASSLEGGIREQYF. The CDR3 bases are TGTGCCAGCAGCTTAGAGGGGGGGATCAGGGAGCAGTACTTC.

The V gene is TRBV19, the J gene TRBJ2-7; unclear D gene. The length of the CDR3 is 14 residues. Trimming removed 4 bases from V and 3 bases from J, with 13 bases in between. In germline, CDR1 is LNHDA, CDR2 SQIVND (reference sequence). The CDR3: CASSKRGQHYEQYF. The CDR3 nucleotides are TGTGCCAGTAGTAAACGAGGCCAACACTACGAGCAGTACTTC.

The V gene is TRBV10-3, the J gene TRBJ1-5, with 7 bases aligning to TRBD1. There are 14 residues in the CDR3. V gave up 5 bases and J gave up 2 bases; unmatched junction bases: 3. Germline values: CDR1 ENHRY, CDR2 SYGVKD. The CDR3 DNA sequence: TGTGCCATCAGTCAGGGGGGTGGCAATCAGCCCCAGCATTTT. Protein: CAISQGGGNQPQHF.

The chain joins TRBV19 to TRBJ1-4; no clear D. The germline CDR1 and CDR2 sequences are LNHDA and SQIVND (reference sequence). This CDR3 has 14 residues. With 4 bases removed from V and 8 bases from J, the gap between germline ends came to 14 bases. The CDR3 here is CASSTKPGGEKLFF. As DNA, the CDR3 is TGTGCCAGTAGTACCAAACCAGGTGGGGAAAAACTGTTTTTT.